A selection of T cell receptor beta chains follows, all from one sample in a study of blood T cell repertoires in COVID-19. Libraries were prepared by immunoSEQ multiplex PCR; TCRdb keeps only in-frame clonotypes and omits some of them. The sample includes a few hundred thousand clones, roughly 90% of them seen just once. Material: PBMCs or T cells enriched from blood (not recorded which). These receptor sequences come from a woman in her thirties or forties who had recovered from COVID-19. CDR3s include the opening cysteine and the closing phenylalanine or tryptophan. The D gene is left open where the match is weak. Expanded clones are given a class, and other clones once, few, many or no size at all.

clone_size: NA; v_call: TRBV6-5; j_call: TRBJ2-3; d_call: NA; cdr3_nt: TGTGCCAGCAGACTGGAGGGATCCACAGATACGCAGTATTTT; cdr3_aa: CASRLEGSTDTQYF
clone_size: NA; v_call: TRBV5-1; j_call: TRBJ1-6; d_call: NA; cdr3_nt: TGCGCCAGCAGCTTGAGACAAGCTACTAGCTCCTATAATTCACCCCTCCACTTT; cdr3_aa: CASSLRQATSSYNSPLHF
clone_size: NA; v_call: TRBV5-5; j_call: TRBJ1-1; d_call: NA; cdr3_nt: TGTGCCAGCAGCCCGAAACCTACAGAGAACACTGAAGCTTTCTTT; cdr3_aa: CASSPKPTENTEAFF
clone_size: NA; v_call: TRBV21-1; j_call: TRBJ2-1; d_call: NA; cdr3_nt: TGTGCCAGCAGCAAAGCGAGGGAATCTGCTGAGCAGTTCTTC; cdr3_aa: CASSKARESAEQFF
clone_size: once; v_call: TRBV6-6; j_call: TRBJ2-7; d_call: NA; cdr3_nt: TGTGCCAGCAGTAAATCCCCCAGTTTTCGGGTCTACGAGCAGTACTTC; cdr3_aa: CASSKSPSFRVYEQYF
clone_size: NA; v_call: TRBV18; j_call: TRBJ1-2; d_call: NA; cdr3_nt: TGTGCCAGCTCACCACCCGGGGGGTCGCCAGGGGGCTACACCTTC; cdr3_aa: CASSPPGGSPGGYTF
clone_size: NA; v_call: TRBV7-9; j_call: TRBJ1-5; d_call: NA; cdr3_nt: TGTGCCAGCAGCAGCCAGGGAGGCGATCAGCCCCAGCATTTT; cdr3_aa: CASSSQGGDQPQHF
clone_size: few; v_call: TRBV27; j_call: TRBJ2-2; d_call: TRBD2; cdr3_nt: TGTGCCAGCAGGGGACTAATGTCGGCTGAGACCGGGGAGCTGTTTTTT; cdr3_aa: CASRGLMSAETGELFF
clone_size: once; v_call: TRBV5-1; j_call: TRBJ2-7; d_call: NA; cdr3_nt: TGCGCCAGCAGCTTGTCCGGGAGTAGCGAGCAGTACTTC; cdr3_aa: CASSLSGSSEQYF
clone_size: once; v_call: TRBV5-4; j_call: TRBJ2-3; d_call: TRBD2; cdr3_nt: TGTGCCAGCAGCTCCCGGTCTAGCGGGAGGGCCCACACGCAGTATTTT; cdr3_aa: CASSSRSSGRAHTQYF
clone_size: NA; v_call: TRBV6-5; j_call: TRBJ1-2; d_call: TRBD1; cdr3_nt: TGTGCCAGCAGATCCGGGACAGGGAGTTATGGCTACACCTTC; cdr3_aa: CASRSGTGSYGYTF
clone_size: NA; v_call: TRBV7-9; j_call: TRBJ1-1; d_call: TRBD1; cdr3_nt: TGTGCCAGCAGCTTAGAAACGGGACAGGCTGAAGCTTTCTTT; cdr3_aa: CASSLETGQAEAFF
clone_size: NA; v_call: TRBV29-1; j_call: TRBJ1-1; d_call: NA; cdr3_nt: TGCAGCGTTGTGCGGACAGACACTGAAGCTTTCTTT; cdr3_aa: CSVVRTDTEAFF
clone_size: NA; v_call: TRBV5-1; j_call: TRBJ1-1; d_call: NA; cdr3_nt: TGCGCCAGCAGCTTGTCTGGCAGACAGAACACTGAAGCTTTCTTT; cdr3_aa: CASSLSGRQNTEAFF
clone_size: NA; v_call: TRBV29-1; j_call: TRBJ1-1; d_call: TRBD1; cdr3_nt: TGCAGCGGAAGGACAGGGGGGAACACTGAAGCTTTCTTT; cdr3_aa: CSGRTGGNTEAFF
clone_size: NA; v_call: TRBV15; j_call: TRBJ2-2; d_call: NA; cdr3_nt: TGTGCCACCAGTGAAACGGCGGTCAACCCCGGGGAGCTGTTTTTT; cdr3_aa: CATSETAVNPGELFF
clone_size: NA; v_call: TRBV7-9; j_call: TRBJ1-1; d_call: TRBD1; cdr3_nt: TGTGCCAGCAGCTTAGGACAGGGGGCAACTGAAGCTTTCTTT; cdr3_aa: CASSLGQGATEAFF
clone_size: NA; v_call: TRBV15; j_call: TRBJ2-4; d_call: TRBD1; cdr3_nt: TGTGCCACCAGCGGGACAGGGTTAAACATTCAGTACTTC; cdr3_aa: CATSGTGLNIQYF
clone_size: NA; v_call: TRBV29-1; j_call: TRBJ1-1; d_call: NA; cdr3_nt: TGCAGCGTTGTGGCGGCCTCGGGAACTGAAGCTTTCTTT; cdr3_aa: CSVVAASGTEAFF
clone_size: NA; v_call: TRBV12-3/TRBV12-4; j_call: TRBJ2-4; d_call: NA; cdr3_nt: TGTGCCAGCAGAGATGCGGATCTTCAACATCAGTACTTC; cdr3_aa: CASRDADLQHQYF
clone_size: NA; v_call: TRBV7-2; j_call: TRBJ2-7; d_call: NA; cdr3_nt: TGTGCCAGCAGCTTACCTCTCGGGTCCTACGAGCAGTACTTC; cdr3_aa: CASSLPLGSYEQYF
clone_size: once; v_call: TRBV27; j_call: TRBJ1-1; d_call: NA; cdr3_nt: TGTGCCAGCAGTTACAGGAGCTGGACGGCAAACACTGAAGCTTTCTTT; cdr3_aa: CASSYRSWTANTEAFF
clone_size: NA; v_call: TRBV7-9; j_call: TRBJ1-2; d_call: NA; cdr3_nt: TGTGCCAGCAGCTTAGGGGTCCGGGGGGAAGGCTATGGCTACACCTTC; cdr3_aa: CASSLGVRGEGYGYTF
clone_size: NA; v_call: TRBV18; j_call: TRBJ2-7; d_call: TRBD1; cdr3_nt: TGTGCCAGCTCACTTAACGCCCTGGGACAGGGGGCTTTTGTGAACGAGCAGTACTTC; cdr3_aa: CASSLNALGQGAFVNEQYF
clone_size: NA; v_call: TRBV29-1; j_call: TRBJ1-2; d_call: NA; cdr3_nt: TGCAGCGTTGCGGGGAACTATGGCTACACCTTC; cdr3_aa: CSVAGNYGYTF
clone_size: NA; v_call: TRBV27; j_call: TRBJ1-6; d_call: TRBD1; cdr3_nt: TGTGCCAGCAGTTTAAGGGGGACAGGGGATTCACCCCTCCACTTT; cdr3_aa: CASSLRGTGDSPLHF
clone_size: once; v_call: TRBV10-3; j_call: TRBJ1-1; d_call: TRBD1; cdr3_nt: TGTGCCATCAGCTTGGACAGGGTCGGTGAAGCTTTCTTT; cdr3_aa: CAISLDRVGEAFF
clone_size: NA; v_call: TRBV7-2; j_call: TRBJ1-1; d_call: NA; cdr3_nt: TGTGCCAGCAGCCCATTTGCAGGGAACACTGAAGCTTTCTTT; cdr3_aa: CASSPFAGNTEAFF